The next 26 T cell receptor beta chains were all read from a single sample in a study of blood T cell repertoires in COVID-19. The data were produced by immunoSEQ multiplex PCR, yet TCRdb's version contains in-frame clones alone and is incomplete. Among roughly 90,000 clones listed, approximately 86% were seen once. Sample: peripheral blood. The receptors stem from a human donor in a cohort sampled during active COVID-19.

In its sample, this clone was seen once. This chain links TRBV4-3 with TRBJ2-1; D may be TRBD2 (7 bases). Germline V gene sequence: CDR1 LGHNA, CDR2 YSLEER. The CDR3 contains 14 residues. Trimming took 0 bases from V and 9 from J, leaving 12 bases between them. The CDR3 spells CASSQDPGGAEQFF. In DNA form, the CDR3 reads TGCGCCAGCAGCCAAGATCCGGGGGGCGCTGAGCAGTTCTTC.

This clone was counted a single time. The chain has TRBV19 and TRBJ1-1, with TRBD1 identical over 9 bases. With 6 bases clipped from V and 7 bases from J, the junction kept 9 bases outside the gene matches. The CDR3 runs 14 residues. CDR1 and CDR2 from the germline V gene are LNHDA and SQIVND (reference sequence). DNA for the CDR3: TGTGCCAGTAGAACGGGACAGGGTTTAGGTGAAGCTTTCTTT. The encoded protein is CASRTGQGLGEAFF.

This sequence joins TRBV5-1 and TRBJ1-4; a possible D gene is TRBD1 (5 bases). Germline V lookup: CDR1 SGHRS, CDR2 YFSETQ. The CDR3 runs to 13 residues. V shed 5 bases and J shed 7 bases, with 12 bases lying between them. CDR3 sequence reads: CASRPGRGEKLFF. In DNA, the CDR3 is TGCGCCAGCAGGCCAGGGAGGGGTGAAAAACTGTTTTTT.

This chain uses TRBV25-1 with TRBJ2-3; D possibly corresponds to TRBD1 (5 bases). This CDR3 contains 12 residues. Germline CDR1 reads MGHDK; CDR2 reads SYGVNS. V was clipped by 8 bases and J by 8 bases, with 14 bases between them. This chain's CDR3 is CASRNQGGTQYF. DNA of the CDR3: TGTGCCAGCCGAAACCAGGGCGGTACGCAGTATTTT.

To note about this clone: Mismatch with germline at one junction end may stem from a read error. The rearrangement links TRBV7-9 to TRBJ2-1; TRBD2 matches 9 bases. Germline values: CDR1 SEHNR, CDR2 FQNEAQ (reference sequence). This CDR3 spans 11 amino acids. CDR3 in amino acids: CASSSTPSGVF. CDR3 DNA: TGTGCCAGCAGCTCAACCCCTAGCGGGGTCTTC. The full variable domain, completed using reference TRBV7-9 and TRBJ2-1, is DTGVSQNPRHKITKRGQNVTFRCDPISEHNRLYWYRQTLGQGPEFLTYFQNEAQLEKSRLLSDRFSAERPKGSFSTLEIQRTEQGDSAMYLCASSSTPSGVFGPGTRLTVL.

The chain uses TRBV30 and TRBJ2-5, with 11 bases fitting TRBD2. Germline V CDR1 and CDR2: GTSNPN, SVGIG (reference sequence). This CDR3 contains 17 residues. After removal of 0 bases from V and 5 bases from J, the junction contained 11 bases not matched to a gene. In nucleotides, the CDR3 is TGTGCCTGGAGTGTATTCCCTAGCGGGGGGTGGTTGGAGACCCAGTACTTC. Translation gives CAWSVFPSGGWLETQYF.

The genes are TRBV18 and TRBJ2-2, with 7 bases fitting TRBD1. V lost 2 bases and J lost 5; bases outside the gene matches: 11. CDR1 is KGHSH, CDR2 LQKENI, per germline. The CDR3 has 17 amino acids. The CDR3 loop reads CASSPGFAQGTTGELFF. The CDR3 DNA reads TGTGCCAGCTCACCAGGGTTTGCACAGGGGACAACCGGGGAGCTGTTTTTT.

In its sample, this clone was seen a few times. V is TRBV18 and J is TRBJ1-1; no clear D. The V gene's germline CDR1 is KGHSH and CDR2 LQKENI. Trimming left V 3 bases short and J 4 bases short, with 12 bases between. The CDR3 extends over 14 amino acids. The CDR3 here is CASSPSAGSTEAFF. CDR3 DNA: TGTGCCAGCTCACCTTCTGCAGGAAGCACTGAAGCTTTCTTT.

This clone is a singleton in its sample. This chain uses TRBV28 with TRBJ1-2; D is perhaps TRBD1 (6 bases). Germline loops: CDR1 MDHEN, CDR2 SYDVKM. The CDR3 loop spans 11 amino acids. CDR3 sequence (DNA): TGTGCGGGCGGACAGAACTATGGCTACACCTTC. Translation: CAGGQNYGYTF.

The chain recombines TRBV28 with TRBJ2-6; D perhaps matches TRBD2 (6 bases). The CDR3 is made up of 15 amino acids. V gave up 8 bases and J gave up 0 bases, with 11 bases separating them. Germline V gene data show CDR1 as MDHEN and CDR2 as SYDVKM. CDR3 in amino acids: CASSYGGSGANVLTF. CDR3 coding DNA: TGTGCCAGCTCGTACGGGGGCTCTGGGGCCAACGTCCTGACTTTC.

This clone was recorded once. The chain links TRBV5-4 to TRBJ2-2, with D tentatively TRBD1 (6 bases). Germline loops: CDR1 SGHNT, CDR2 YYREEE (reference sequence). V was trimmed by 4 bases and J by 2 bases, leaving 12 bases between them. This CDR3 is built from 15 residues. CDR3 loop: CASSLAQGNTGELFF. Written as DNA, the CDR3 is TGTGCCAGCAGCCTCGCACAGGGAAACACCGGGGAGCTGTTTTTT.

V gene TRBV14 combines with J gene TRBJ2-1, with TRBD1 identical over 10 bases. The CDR3 extends over 15 amino acids. Per germline, CDR1 SGHDN and CDR2 FVKESK. The V and J ends lost 0 bases and 9 bases, in that order; junction bases with no gene match: 5. This chain's CDR3 is CASSQEGQGWSEQFF. The CDR3, as DNA: TGTGCCAGCAGCCAAGAGGGACAGGGGTGGAGTGAGCAGTTCTTC.

The J gene is TRBJ2-3, the V gene TRBV6-6; D gene ambiguous. Looked up from germline, CDR1 is MNHNY and CDR2 is SVGAGI (reference sequence). Trimming removed 5 bases at V and 1 base at J, with 16 bases between. The CDR3 loop spans 16 amino acids. CDR3 region: CASSPSYLSRTDTQYF. The CDR3 DNA follows: TGTGCCAGCAGTCCCTCCTACCTATCCCGCACAGATACGCAGTATTTT.

This clone turned up a few times. J is TRBJ1-1 and V is TRBV3-1 (or the pseudogene TRBV3-2); D gene uncertain. With 1 base removed from V and 1 base from J, the gap between germline ends came to 7 bases. Germline V gene lookup returns CDR1 LGHDT and CDR2 YNNKEL (reference sequence). CDR3 length equals 14 residues. This CDR3 reads CASSQGSANTEAFF. The CDR3 coding sequence is TGTGCCAGCAGCCAAGGAAGCGCGAACACTGAAGCTTTCTTT.

This clone was observed a handful of times. The gene calls are TRBV12-3 or TRBV12-4 and TRBJ1-1; D not certain. The CDR3 totals 12 residues. Trimming pared 5 bases from V and 8 bases from J, leaving 12 bases between. CDR3 DNA sequence: TGTGCCAGCAGTAACGAGGGAGGAGAAGCTTTCTTT. Translated, it gives CASSNEGGEAFF.

This chain links TRBV28 with TRBJ2-5; D is ambiguous. Germline values: CDR1 MDHEN, CDR2 SYDVKM. V was shortened by 2 bases and J by 3 bases, with 16 bases between the two germline ends. The CDR3 runs to 16 residues. The CDR3 spells CASSLEAPRFEETQYF. The CDR3, as DNA: TGTGCCAGCAGTTTAGAGGCACCCCGATTTGAAGAGACCCAGTACTTC.

This chain uses TRBV6-1 with TRBJ1-1; D not resolved. The V gene lost 1 base and the J gene lost 1 base, with 16 bases spanning the gap. The CDR3 is made up of 17 amino acids. The germline CDR1 and CDR2 sequences are MNHNS and SASEGT. The CDR3 DNA sequence: TGTGCCAGCAGTGAAGGCGGTAGGGCCGGGAAGAACACTGAAGCTTTCTTT. It codes for CASSEGGRAGKNTEAFF.

The CDR3 spells CASSPRNTEAFF. As DNA, the CDR3 is TGTGCCAGCTCACCCCGGAACACTGAAGCTTTCTTT. This chain uses TRBV18 with TRBJ1-1; no firm D call. Germline lookup yields CDR1 KGHSH and CDR2 LQKENI. This CDR3 has 12 residues. V was pared by 3 bases and J by 1 base, with 3 bases between. Together with reference TRBV18 and TRBJ1-1, the CDR3 gives the full variable domain: NAGVMQNPRHLVRRRGQEARLRCSPMKGHSHVYWYRQLPEEGLKFMVYLQKENIIDESGMPKERFSAEFPKEGPSILRIQQVVRGDSAAYFCASSPRNTEAFFGQGTRLTVV.

This sequence joins TRBV15 and TRBJ1-1; D gene ambiguous. CDR3 size: 15 residues. V was pared by 4 bases and J by 0 bases, with 12 bases between. CDR1 and CDR2 (germline): LNHNV, YYDKDF (reference sequence). CDR3 sequence reads: CATSTQQIMNTEAFF. For the CDR3, the DNA is TGTGCCACCAGCACCCAACAGATTATGAACACTGAAGCTTTCTTT.

The genes are TRBV28 and TRBJ2-3; 7 bases fit TRBD1. Per germline, CDR1 MDHEN and CDR2 SYDVKM. This CDR3 is built from 16 residues. Losses at the gene ends were 7 bases for V and 0 bases for J; bases not matched to a gene: 10. CDR3 DNA sequence: TGTGCCAGCACCCCCATCTTAGGGGGCAGCACAGATACGCAGTATTTT. Residues: CASTPILGGSTDTQYF.

The chain combines TRBV30 with TRBJ1-2, with D perhaps TRBD1 (6 bases). V shed 5 bases and J shed 4 bases, with 17 bases lying between them. This CDR3 has 14 amino acids. Germline values: CDR1 GTSNPN, CDR2 SVGIG (reference sequence). The CDR3 protein is CAWQTGSWGYGYTF. The CDR3 nucleotides are TGTGCCTGGCAAACAGGGTCCTGGGGCTATGGCTACACCTTC. Full variable domain (outside the CDR3, taken from reference TRBV30 and TRBJ1-2): SQTIHQWPATLVQPVGSPLSLECTVEGTSNPNLYWYRQAAGRGLQLLFYSVGIGQISSEVPQNLSASRPQDRQFILSSKKLLLSDSGFYLCAWQTGSWGYGYTFGSGTRLTVV.

This clone appeared once. This chain uses TRBV28 with TRBJ1-5; the D gene is possibly TRBD1 (6 bases). V was cut by 2 bases and J by 9 bases, with 17 bases left in between. This CDR3 contains 15 residues. Looked up from germline, CDR1 is MDHEN and CDR2 is SYDVKM. CDR3 region: CASSLARGDGPPQHF. The CDR3 DNA reads as TGTGCCAGCAGTTTAGCCAGGGGAGACGGTCCGCCCCAGCATTTT.

The CDR3 nucleotides read TGCGCCAGCAGCTTGGGGCTAGCGGACGGCACAGATACGCAGTATTTT. This codes for CASSLGLADGTDTQYF. The chain recombines TRBV5-1 with TRBJ2-3, with 7 positions matching TRBD2. This CDR3 has 16 residues. Germline V lookup: CDR1 SGHRS, CDR2 YFSETQ. The V segment lost 0 bases and the J segment 1 base; nucleotides outside the gene matches: 5.

This clone appeared a single time. The chain combines TRBV5-5 with TRBJ2-2, with a possible D match to TRBD2 (5 bases). This CDR3 spans 14 amino acids. Germline CDR1 SGHKS, CDR2 YYEKEE (reference sequence). Trimming removed 0 bases at V and 6 bases at J, with 9 bases between. This CDR3 reads CASSLAPGAGELFF. As DNA, the CDR3 is TGTGCCAGCAGCTTGGCCCCCGGGGCCGGGGAGCTGTTTTTT.

This clone was observed a few times. This sequence joins TRBV25-1 and TRBJ2-7; D remains ambiguous. Per germline, CDR1 MGHDK and CDR2 SYGVNS. V was pared by 4 bases and J by 5 bases, with 9 bases between. The CDR3 is 12 residues long. The CDR3 region is CASSVQIHEQYF. In DNA form, the CDR3 reads TGTGCCAGCAGTGTACAAATCCACGAGCAGTACTTC.

In the case of this clone: A read error may account for a junction end that differs from germline. The chain uses TRBV7-7 and TRBJ2-3; perhaps TRBD2 as D (6 bases). The germline V gene encodes CDR1 SSHAT and CDR2 FNYEAQ (reference sequence). CDR3 length: 14 residues. In DNA, the CDR3 is TGTGCTAGCAGCCCGGAGCCGGGGGCAGATACGCAGTATTTT. It encodes CASSPEPGADTQYF.